The 19 T cell receptor beta chains presented below share a single source sample, sequenced in a study of blood T cells in healthy people across ages. A second PCR, run for about 7 to 11 cycles, used a sample-barcoded 5' primer plus a J-beta primer mix. In TCRdb, the 5' RACE reads were re-called with MiXCR into one record per CDR3 protein. The profile shows about 670,000 distinct CDR3 sequences, approximately 40% of them singletons. Sequenced input: blood. Every receptor here comes from a man at least 80 years old in good health.

This clonotype showed up just a few times. The V gene is TRBV7-9, the J gene TRBJ2-1; no reliable D call. Trimming took 1 base from V and 8 from J, leaving 12 bases between them. Germline V gives CDR1 SEHNR, CDR2 FQNEAQ (reference sequence). The CDR3 totals 14 residues. This CDR3 is CASSLVARWDEQFF. In DNA form, the CDR3 reads TGTGCCAGCAGCTTAGTAGCCAGGTGGGATGAGCAGTTCTTC.

The rearrangement links TRBV24-1 to TRBJ2-3; tentatively, D is TRBD2 (6 bases). Trimming stripped 1 base from V and 0 bases from J, with 7 bases between. The CDR3 covers 15 residues. Germline CDR1 KGHDR, CDR2 SFDVKD. CDR3 in amino acids: CATSDLRGSTDTQYF. CDR3 bases: TGTGCCACCAGTGATTTACGGGGGAGCACAGATACGCAGTATTTT.

The rearrangement joins TRBV5-1 to TRBJ2-5; D possibly corresponds to TRBD1 (5 bases). The closer fit of TRBJ2-7 to the DNA end suggests the J call may be wrong. CDR3 size: 14 residues. The germline V gene has CDR1 SGHRS and CDR2 YFSETQ. The CDR3 region is CASSLQGVVYEQYF. The CDR3 DNA reads as TGCGCCAGCAGCCTGCAGGGTGTTGTGTACGAGCAGTACTTC.

This rearrangement joins TRBV27 to TRBJ1-2; 7 nucleotides agree with TRBD1. The germline V gene encodes CDR1 MNHEY and CDR2 SMNVEV (reference sequence). Losses at the gene ends were 4 bases for V and 2 bases for J; bases not matched to a gene: 10. The CDR3 has 16 residues. DNA of the CDR3: TGTGCCAGCAGTTCCGGGGAGACACAGGGGAACTATGGCTACACCTTC. It yields the protein CASSSGETQGNYGYTF.

The V gene is TRBV20-1, the J gene TRBJ2-1; possible D gene TRBD1, 6 bases. The ends were cut back, 1 base at V and 5 bases at J, with 12 bases in the middle. This CDR3 comprises 14 residues. CDR1 is DFQATT, CDR2 SNEGSKA, per germline (reference sequence). CDR3 DNA sequence: TGCAGTGCTAGAGTCGGGACACTTAACAATGAGCAGTTCTTC. Translating it yields CSARVGTLNNEQFF.

The genes are TRBV28 and TRBJ1-4, with TRBD1 as a possible D gene (5 bases). This CDR3 contains 16 residues. V was pared by 1 base and J by 3 bases, with 12 bases between. Germline V gene lookup returns CDR1 MDHEN and CDR2 SYDVKM. CDR3 residues: CASSLSGRGANEKLFF. DNA of the CDR3: TGTGCCAGCAGTTTATCGGGGCGAGGAGCTAATGAAAAACTGTTTTTT.

This clonotype was counted at least ten times. The rearrangement links TRBV24-1 to TRBJ2-5; 8 bases are a match to TRBD1. V was clipped by 4 bases and J by 5 bases; unmatched bases: 2. The CDR3 extends over 13 amino acids. Per germline, CDR1 KGHDR and CDR2 SFDVKD. This chain's CDR3 is CATSDRGRETQYF. In nucleotides, the CDR3 is TGTGCCACCAGTGACAGGGGGCGGGAGACCCAGTACTTC.

This chain links TRBV6-2 or TRBV6-3 with TRBJ1-1; D uncertain. The CDR3 is 11 amino acids. The germline CDR1 and CDR2 sequences are MNHEY and SVGEGT. As DNA, the CDR3 is TGTGCGGCAGGAGTTCACACTGAAGCTTTCTTT. The encoded protein is CAAGVHTEAFF.

V and J are TRBV28 and TRBJ2-4; 16 bases fit TRBD2. The trim removed 5 bases at V and 1 base at J, leaving 8 bases unmatched. CDR1 and CDR2 (germline): MDHEN, SYDVKM. The length of the CDR3 is 19 residues. The CDR3 nucleotides are TGTGCCAGCAGTCCAACGGGACTAGCGGGAGGGAGGGCCAAAAACATTCAGTACTTC. Translating it yields CASSPTGLAGGRAKNIQYF.

This clonotype is a singleton in its sample. The rearrangement links TRBV5-4 to TRBJ2-5; TRBD2 matches 11 bases. V shed 0 bases, J shed 4 bases, and the junction held 11 bases outside the gene matches. The CDR3 covers 18 residues. Germline lookup yields CDR1 SGHNT and CDR2 YYREEE (reference sequence). The CDR3 region has the DNA TGTGCCAGCAGCTTGGGGCTAGCGGGAGGAGAGGTGGGAGAGACCCAGTACTTC. As protein: CASSLGLAGGEVGETQYF. Using reference TRBV5-4 and TRBJ2-5 for the parts outside the CDR3, the full variable domain is ETGVTQSPTHLIKTRGQQVTLRCSSQSGHNTVSWYQQALGQGPQFIFQYYREEENGRGNFPPRFSGLQFPNYSSELNVNALELDDSALYLCASSLGLAGGEVGETQYFGPGTRLLVL.

The count of this clonotype is one. The chain uses TRBV25-1 and TRBJ1-5, with D uncertain. Germline loops: CDR1 MGHDK, CDR2 SYGVNS. V dropped 4 bases and J dropped 3 bases, with 7 bases sitting between them. CDR3 size: 13 residues. CDR3 sequence: CASSGDNNQPQHF. The DNA for the CDR3 is TGTGCCAGCAGTGGGGATAACAATCAGCCCCAGCATTTT.

The chain uses TRBV6-2 or TRBV6-3 and TRBJ2-7; D is ambiguous. Gene TRBJ2-5 matches the end of the DNA better, so the J call may be wrong. CDR1 MNHEY and CDR2 SVGEGT come from the germline V gene. This CDR3 contains 15 residues. The chain's CDR3 is CASSYVRPRRETQYF. Written as DNA, the CDR3 is TGTGCCAGCAGTTATGTGCGCCCCCGGAGAGAGACCCAGTACTTC.

Only a few counts were recorded for this clonotype. The gene calls are TRBV7-2 and TRBJ2-1; TRBD1 aligns across 8 bases. V dropped 5 bases and J dropped 6; count of bases not matched to a gene: 6. The length of the CDR3 is 14 residues. The germline gives CDR1 SGHTA, CDR2 FQGNSA. As DNA, the CDR3 is TGTGCCAGCAGCCAGAGTACAGGGGGCAATGAGCAGTTCTTC. Translating it yields CASSQSTGGNEQFF.

The rearrangement links TRBV3-1 to TRBJ2-7, with 7 bases identical to TRBD2. CDR1 and CDR2 from the germline V gene are LGHDT and YNNKEL (reference sequence). This CDR3 has 13 residues. V lost 5 bases and J lost 4; bases outside the gene matches: 5. CDR3 sequence (DNA): TGTGCCAGCAGCGAGGGACTACAGTACGAGCAGTACTTC. This translates into CASSEGLQYEQYF.

The rearrangement links TRBV5-4 to TRBJ2-7; 8 nucleotides align to TRBD1. J gave up 1 base and V 0 bases, and 9 bases lay outside the gene matches. The CDR3 length is 17 residues. From germline, CDR1 is SGHNT and CDR2 YYREEE (reference sequence). CDR3 loop: CASSLAHGQGESYEQYF. Here the CDR3 DNA reads TGTGCCAGCAGCTTGGCCCACGGACAGGGTGAGTCCTACGAGCAGTACTTC.

CDR3 DNA sequence: TGTGCCAGCAGCCTTTACCCAGCGGAAGAAGAGACCCAGTACTTC. This translates into CASSLYPAEEETQYF. The V call is TRBV7-9, the J call TRBJ2-5; D is perhaps TRBD2 (5 bases). Trimming took 5 bases from V and 3 from J, leaving 16 bases between them. The V gene's germline CDR1 is SEHNR and CDR2 FQNEAQ (reference sequence). The CDR3 covers 15 residues.

This clonotype was found many times. This sequence joins TRBV6-5 and TRBJ2-5; D is ambiguous. Germline V gives CDR1 MNHEY, CDR2 SVGAGI. Trimming took 5 bases from V and 3 from J, leaving 10 bases between them. This CDR3 is built from 13 residues. CDR3 protein: CASSATREETQYF. CDR3 sequence (DNA): TGTGCCAGCAGTGCGACCCGAGAAGAGACCCAGTACTTC.

The J gene is TRBJ2-5, the V gene TRBV5-4, with D unresolved. CDR3 length: 18 residues. V lost 0 bases and J 11 bases, leaving 29 bases between the germline ends. Germline CDR1 reads SGHNT; CDR2 reads YYREEE (reference sequence). For the CDR3, the DNA is TGTGCCAGCAGCTTGGGGATGGGCGTATCCGGATATATCAATGAGCAGTACTTC. This translates into CASSLGMGVSGYINEQYF.

This clonotype was seen a handful of times. The V gene is TRBV7-9, the J gene TRBJ2-3; D is undetermined. With 6 bases removed from V and 0 bases from J, the gap between germline ends came to 7 bases. The CDR3 covers 13 residues. Germline loops: CDR1 SEHNR, CDR2 FQNEAQ (reference sequence). For the CDR3, the DNA is TGTGCCAGCAGTGAGAAGAGCACAGATACGCAGTATTTT. This sequence encodes CASSEKSTDTQYF.